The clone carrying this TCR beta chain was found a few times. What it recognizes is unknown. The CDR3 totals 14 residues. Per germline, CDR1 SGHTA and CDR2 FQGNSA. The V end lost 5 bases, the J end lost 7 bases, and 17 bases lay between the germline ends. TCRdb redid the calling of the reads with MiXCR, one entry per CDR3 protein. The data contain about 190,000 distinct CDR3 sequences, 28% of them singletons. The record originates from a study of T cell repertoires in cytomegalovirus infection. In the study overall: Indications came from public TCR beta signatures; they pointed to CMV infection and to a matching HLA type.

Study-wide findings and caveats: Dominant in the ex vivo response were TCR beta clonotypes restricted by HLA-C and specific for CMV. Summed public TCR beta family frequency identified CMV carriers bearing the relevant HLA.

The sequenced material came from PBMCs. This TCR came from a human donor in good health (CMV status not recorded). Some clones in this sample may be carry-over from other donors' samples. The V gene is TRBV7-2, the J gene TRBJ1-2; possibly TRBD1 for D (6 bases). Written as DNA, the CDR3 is TGTGCCAGCAGCCTAAATACGGGGGGGGCTGGCTACACCTTC. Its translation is CASSLNTGGAGYTF.